This TCR beta chain derives from a study of T-cell reconstitution after alpha-beta-depleted transplantation in children. General study findings and limits: Several hundred expanded graft clones reportedly gave rise to the alpha-beta T cells present about two months after transplant. Hyperexpanded clones declined; after one year, newly produced T cells mostly supplied diversity.

Unique molecular identifiers were built into the TCRbeta library. Each CDR3 protein is one row after TCRdb ran MiXCR on the PCR reads. The top ten clones hold over 6% of a sample with hundreds of thousands of distinct CDR3 sequences, about 9.5% of them seen once. Germline V gene lookup returns CDR1 MNHNS and CDR2 SASEGT. This CDR3 is built from 13 residues. Trimming left V 4 bases short and J 2 bases short, with 8 bases between. On this clonotype: The antigen is undetermined. A single base separates this from a much larger clone, so it may be a read error.

This chain links TRBV6-1 with TRBJ1-2; no firm D call. This sample comprised PBMCs, obtained before TCRalphabeta/CD19-depleted stem cell transplant. This TCR was sampled from a boy younger than two with acute myeloid leukemia, due to receive a stem cell transplant. The CDR3 DNA sequence: TGTGCCAGCAGTGTGGCGGCCAACTATGGCTACACCTTC. As protein: CASSVAANYGYTF.